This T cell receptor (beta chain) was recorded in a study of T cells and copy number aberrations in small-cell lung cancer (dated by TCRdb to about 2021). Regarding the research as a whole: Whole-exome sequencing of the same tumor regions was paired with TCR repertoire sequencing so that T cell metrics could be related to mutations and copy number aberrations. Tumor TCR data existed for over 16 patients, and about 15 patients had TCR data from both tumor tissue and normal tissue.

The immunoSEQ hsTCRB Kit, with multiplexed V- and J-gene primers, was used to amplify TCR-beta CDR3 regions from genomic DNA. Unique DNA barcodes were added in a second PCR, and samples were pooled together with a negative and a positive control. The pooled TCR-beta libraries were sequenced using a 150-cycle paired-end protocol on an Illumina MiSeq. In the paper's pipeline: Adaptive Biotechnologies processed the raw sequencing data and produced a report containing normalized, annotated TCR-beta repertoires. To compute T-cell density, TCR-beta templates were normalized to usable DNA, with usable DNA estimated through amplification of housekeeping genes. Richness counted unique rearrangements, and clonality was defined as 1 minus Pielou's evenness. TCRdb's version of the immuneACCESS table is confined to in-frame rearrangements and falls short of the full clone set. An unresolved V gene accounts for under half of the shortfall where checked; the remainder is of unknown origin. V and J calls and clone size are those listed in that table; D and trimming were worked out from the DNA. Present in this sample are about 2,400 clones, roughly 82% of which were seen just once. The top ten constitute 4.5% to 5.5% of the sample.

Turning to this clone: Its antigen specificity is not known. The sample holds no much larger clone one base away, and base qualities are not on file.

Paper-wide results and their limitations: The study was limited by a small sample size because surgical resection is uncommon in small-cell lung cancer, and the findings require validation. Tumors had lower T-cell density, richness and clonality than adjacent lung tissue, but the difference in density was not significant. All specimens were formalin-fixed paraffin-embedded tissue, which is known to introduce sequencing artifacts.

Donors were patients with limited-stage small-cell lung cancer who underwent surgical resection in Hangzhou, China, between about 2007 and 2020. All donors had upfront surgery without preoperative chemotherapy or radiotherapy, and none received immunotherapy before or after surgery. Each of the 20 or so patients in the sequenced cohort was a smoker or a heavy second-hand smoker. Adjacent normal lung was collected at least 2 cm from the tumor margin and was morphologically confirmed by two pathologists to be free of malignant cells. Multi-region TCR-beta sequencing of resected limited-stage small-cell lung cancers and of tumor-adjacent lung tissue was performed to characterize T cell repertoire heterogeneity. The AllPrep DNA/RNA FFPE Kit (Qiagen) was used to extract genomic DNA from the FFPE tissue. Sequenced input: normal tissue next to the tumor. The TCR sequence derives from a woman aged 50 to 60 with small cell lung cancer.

The CDR3 has the sequence CASSRGLEQQQYF. In nucleotides, the sequence is TGTGCCAGCAGCCGAGGACTAGAACAGCAGCAGTACTTC. Recombination joined TRBV2 with TRBJ2-7; the central 7 bases match TRBD2. The CDR3 measures 13 amino acids from cysteine to phenylalanine. This entry keeps only the CDR3 DNA: 39 bases, framed from base 1. V has 6 bases trimmed and J has 8 bases trimmed; junction bases matching no gene number 10. The germline V gene yields SNHLY for CDR1 and FYNNEI for CDR2.